These T cell receptor beta chains were read from a single sample in a study of OX40 agonist ivuxolimab in advanced cancers. Sequencing was performed with immunoSEQ multiplex PCR; in TCRdb, only in-frame clones are kept and a portion is missing. The table has 60,000 to 85,000 clones, nearly 85% seen once. Sequenced material: CD4+ or CD8+ T cells sorted from blood, taken in a trial of the OX40 agonist ivuxolimab. The receptors were gathered from an adult with an advanced solid tumor such as melanoma, head and neck, liver or kidney cancer. The CDR3 runs from the conserved cysteine through the conserved F or W. A D gene is named only where the DNA matches it firmly. Expanded clones are given a class, and other clones once, few, many or no size at all.

d_call clone_size j_call v_call cdr3_nt cdr3_aa
TRBD1 NA TRBJ1-2 TRBV5-1 TGCGCCAGCAGACCAGGACAGGGGGCGGAGGGCTACACCTTC CASRPGQGAEGYTF
TRBD2 NA TRBJ2-5 TRBV7-2 TGTGCCAGCAGCCACCCCCTTAGCGGGAGTGTCCAAGAGACCCAGTACTTC CASSHPLSGSVQETQYF
NA NA TRBJ2-7 TRBV2 TGTGCCAGCAGAATGACTCAAAACGTCCACGAGCAGTACTTC CASRMTQNVHEQYF
TRBD2 once TRBJ2-7 TRBV28 TGTGCCAGCATCCTAAGCGGGGGAACCTACGAGCAGTACTTC CASILSGGTYEQYF
NA NA TRBJ1-2 TRBV10-3 TGTGCCATCAGTGCGGCAGGGGAAGACTATGGCTACACCTTC CAISAAGEDYGYTF
NA NA TRBJ1-2 TRBV5-4 TGTGCCAGCAGTTTGCCAGAGGTTTCGGGCTACACCTTC CASSLPEVSGYTF
NA NA TRBJ2-7 TRBV7-9 TGTGCCAGCAGCTGGAGCCGAGTGGCCTACGAGCAGTACTTC CASSWSRVAYEQYF
NA NA TRBJ2-5 TRBV7-9 TGTGCCAGCAGCTTGCGGGGTGCCCAAGAGACCCAGTACTTC CASSLRGAQETQYF
NA NA TRBJ1-5 TRBV6-1 TGTGCCAGCAGTGCTTATACAGCGAGCGGCCAGCCCCAGCATTTT CASSAYTASGQPQHF
NA NA TRBJ1-1 TRBV18 TGTGCCAGCTCACCACCGAACAGGGAGCGCACTGAAGCTTTCTTT CASSPPNRERTEAFF
NA NA TRBJ1-1 TRBV19 TGTGCCAGTAGTATTAGGGCAGGGAACACTGAAGCTTTCTTT CASSIRAGNTEAFF
TRBD1 medium-sized TRBJ1-1 TRBV29-1 TGCAGCGTGTACAGGGGGAAAGCTTTCTTT CSVYRGKAFF
TRBD1 NA TRBJ1-4 TRBV4-1 TGCGCCAGCAGCCAACAGGGGGACGGGTCTAATGAAAAACTGTTTTTT CASSQQGDGSNEKLFF
NA NA TRBJ1-3 TRBV30 TGTGCCTGGACCTCCACCAGGAGCTCTGGAAACACCATATATTTT CAWTSTRSSGNTIYF
NA few TRBJ2-1 TRBV5-1 TGCGCCAGCAGCTTGCAAGAAATCAATGAGCAGTTCTTC CASSLQEINEQFF
TRBD1 NA TRBJ1-2 TRBV7-9 TGTGCCAGCAGCTTTCAGGGGGATGAAGGCTACACCTTC CASSFQGDEGYTF